This TCR beta chain originates from a study of T cell responses to AZD1222 COVID-19 vaccine (dated by TCRdb to the early 2020s). Regarding the complete study: AZD1222 recipients with second doses at about 4 weeks or about 12 weeks were pooled, because spike-specific TCR depth and breadth did not differ between schedules. TCR sequencing was performed for 230 to 250 trial participants, of whom about 200 were given two doses of AZD1222 and around 25 were given two doses of MenACWY control vaccine. Trial participants were enrolled by age into subgroups of 18-55, 56-69 and 70-plus years, and around 150, 29 and 61 TCR-sequenced participants, respectively, were included in these subgroups.

The CDR3 regions of human TCRbeta chains were analyzed by immunosequencing. The paper's processing steps were these. TCRs in the repertoires were compared against a reference library of SARS-CoV-2-specific TCRs that had been generated with the MIRA antigen-specificity platform. Breadth was defined as the fraction of unique TCRs that were SARS-CoV-2-associated. Depth was defined as the fraction of total T cells that were SARS-CoV-2-associated. Using the MIRA data, each spike-specific TCR was mapped to the spike region that the TCR reacts to and placed in a CD4 or CD8 class. Log10-transformed breadth and depth values were compared by one-way ANOVA with Sidak's multiple comparisons tests. As stored in TCRdb, this immuneACCESS dataset retains in-frame rearrangements with V and J assigned. A fraction of the clones does not appear; measured against another copy, unresolved V genes explain less than half of the discrepancy, and the remainder lacks a known reason. The DNA gave D and trimming, while V, J and clone size come from that table. For this sample there are about 150,000 clones; more than 70% appear just once. The ten largest clones take up approximately 2.1% of the sample.

In the paper's terms, the time point label means: baseline before first vaccination. Vaccinee samples were obtained from the UK trials COV001 and COV002, which included a single-blind randomized controlled phase 2/3 trial of AZD1222 (ChAdOx1 nCoV-19) in healthy adults. For TCRbeta chain sequencing, PBMC samples from trial participants were taken at day 0 and at day 28 after the second dose. What the work shows at the level of the full study, not this receptor alone: In the small 56-69-year group, the increase in depth fell short of significance, most likely because of low power. CD4 TCRs associated with the vaccine covered the entire spike protein, and the dominant responses were in regions 160-218 and 743-854. Reportedly, close to half of the unique spike-specific TCRs recognized epitopes lying outside the regions that are mutated in the B.1.351 and B.1.1.7 variants. Conclusions about previously exposed vaccinees are limited because only six or seven AZD1222 recipients were SARS-CoV-2 seropositive at baseline. Participants were mostly white British and included more females than males, and it was suggested by the authors that clonal diversity may have been underestimated. A significant rise in spike-specific TCR breadth and depth was observed after two AZD1222 doses relative to day 0 and relative to MenACWY recipients. No day 14 peak-response samples were available, so repertoires were characterized only after the peak T cell response.

CDR3 length: 15 amino acids, cysteine to phenylalanine. The sequence is cut down to CDR3 DNA, 45 bases in frame from base 1. CDR1 and CDR2 were assigned from the germline V gene as SGDLS and YYNGEE. The trim is 1 base for V and 6 bases for J, with a gap of 13 bases between the germline ends. Concerning this clone itself: What this receptor recognizes is not known. No clone much larger than this one lies a single base away; base qualities are absent.

The clonotype was recovered from an adult in good health. The sample in question was peripheral blood, obtained on day 0 of AZD1222 vaccination. The rearranged segments are TRBV9 and TRBJ1-4, with a tentative D gene TRBD1 over 5 matching bases. The CDR3 protein sequence reads: CASSVTGLSYEKLFF. The DNA sequence is as follows: TGTGCCAGCAGCGTAACAGGCCTCTCCTATGAAAAACTGTTTTTT.